A selection of T cell receptor beta chains follows, all from one sample in a study of Ad26.COV2.S vaccination and SARS-CoV-2 variants. Generated by immunoSEQ multiplex PCR, the TCRdb table keeps only in-frame clones and is missing some. The sample lists about 350,000 clones; 90% to 95% were seen once. This sample comprised peripheral blood, obtained after recovery from COVID-19. The receptors were gathered from a human donor who had recovered from COVID-19. CDR3s include the opening cysteine and the closing phenylalanine or tryptophan. A D gene is named only where the DNA matches it firmly. Clone sizes are given selectively: once, few, many, or a class where the clone is expanded.

j_gene: TRBJ1-6; abundance: .; v_gene: TRBV6-5; d_gene: .; CDR3aa: CASSYKGTGSPLHF; CDR3nt: TGTGCCAGCAGTTACAAAGGGACTGGTTCACCCCTCCACTTT
j_gene: TRBJ2-2; abundance: .; v_gene: TRBV13; d_gene: .; CDR3aa: CASSLGLYTGELFF; CDR3nt: TGTGCCAGCAGCTTAGGCCTTTACACCGGGGAGCTGTTTTTT
j_gene: TRBJ2-7; abundance: .; v_gene: TRBV25-1; d_gene: TRBD1; CDR3aa: CASGQGPSYEQYF; CDR3nt: TGTGCCAGCGGACAGGGTCCCTCCTACGAGCAGTACTTC
j_gene: TRBJ2-7; abundance: .; v_gene: TRBV4-1; d_gene: .; CDR3aa: CASSQADSQEYEQYF; CDR3nt: TGCGCCAGCAGCCAAGCCGACAGCCAGGAGTACGAGCAGTACTTC
j_gene: TRBJ2-2; abundance: once; v_gene: TRBV6-4; d_gene: TRBD1; CDR3aa: CASRDLTGPGELFF; CDR3nt: TGTGCCAGCAGAGACCTGACAGGGCCCGGGGAGCTGTTTTTT
j_gene: TRBJ2-3; abundance: .; v_gene: TRBV12-5; d_gene: .; CDR3aa: CASGSPPDGRADTQYF; CDR3nt: TGTGCTAGTGGTTCTCCCCCGGACGGGCGGGCAGATACGCAGTATTTT
j_gene: TRBJ1-6; abundance: once; v_gene: TRBV5-6; d_gene: .; CDR3aa: CASSLIGAQGSPLHF; CDR3nt: TGTGCCAGCAGCTTGATAGGGGCGCAGGGTTCACCCCTCCACTTT
j_gene: TRBJ2-1; abundance: .; v_gene: TRBV19; d_gene: TRBD1; CDR3aa: CASSQGALNEQFF; CDR3nt: TGTGCCAGTAGCCAGGGGGCCCTTAATGAGCAGTTCTTC
j_gene: TRBJ2-1; abundance: .; v_gene: TRBV6-5; d_gene: .; CDR3aa: CASSYSGLNNEQFF; CDR3nt: TGTGCCAGCAGTTATTCGGGACTGAACAATGAGCAGTTCTTC
j_gene: TRBJ2-7; abundance: once; v_gene: TRBV11-2; d_gene: TRBD2; CDR3aa: CASSASGGVLYEQYF; CDR3nt: TGTGCCAGCAGCGCGAGCGGGGGGGTACTCTACGAGCAGTACTTC
j_gene: TRBJ2-1; abundance: .; v_gene: TRBV2; d_gene: .; CDR3aa: CASRGIGAYNEQFF; CDR3nt: TGTGCCAGCAGGGGCATTGGAGCGTACAATGAGCAGTTCTTC
j_gene: TRBJ2-1; abundance: .; v_gene: TRBV13; d_gene: TRBD2; CDR3aa: CASSLGGLGGEQFF; CDR3nt: TGTGCCAGCAGCTTAGGGGGATTGGGAGGGGAGCAGTTCTTC
j_gene: TRBJ1-6; abundance: .; v_gene: TRBV6-5; d_gene: .; CDR3aa: CASRGAFSPLHF; CDR3nt: TGTGCCAGCAGGGGGGCATTTTCACCCCTCCACTTT
j_gene: TRBJ2-1; abundance: .; v_gene: TRBV12-3/TRBV12-4; d_gene: .; CDR3aa: CASSTGPRDEQFF; CDR3nt: TGTGCCAGCAGTACAGGACCCCGGGATGAGCAGTTCTTC
j_gene: TRBJ2-1; abundance: .; v_gene: TRBV10-2; d_gene: TRBD2; CDR3aa: CASSDGTREYNEQFF; CDR3nt: TGCGCCAGCAGTGACGGGACTAGGGAGTACAATGAGCAGTTCTTC
j_gene: TRBJ1-1; abundance: .; v_gene: TRBV7-9; d_gene: TRBD1; CDR3aa: CASSGDRVGGTEAFF; CDR3nt: TGTGCCAGCAGCGGGGACAGGGTCGGGGGCACTGAAGCTTTCTTT
j_gene: TRBJ1-1; abundance: .; v_gene: TRBV12-3/TRBV12-4; d_gene: TRBD1; CDR3aa: CASSMDRATEAFF; CDR3nt: TGTGCCAGCAGCATGGACAGGGCGACTGAAGCTTTCTTT
j_gene: TRBJ2-2; abundance: once; v_gene: TRBV4-3; d_gene: .; CDR3aa: CASSHRLDTGELFF; CDR3nt: TGCGCCAGCAGCCACCGACTGGACACCGGGGAGCTGTTTTTT
j_gene: TRBJ2-7; abundance: .; v_gene: TRBV9; d_gene: TRBD1; CDR3aa: CASSTGTGRTYEQYF; CDR3nt: TGTGCCAGCAGCACCGGGACAGGTCGTACCTACGAGCAGTACTTC
j_gene: TRBJ1-3; abundance: .; v_gene: TRBV6-6; d_gene: TRBD1; CDR3aa: CASTLNPGQGENTIYF; CDR3nt: TGTGCCAGCACCCTCAACCCCGGACAGGGTGAAAACACCATATATTTT
j_gene: TRBJ2-7; abundance: .; v_gene: TRBV5-6; d_gene: TRBD2; CDR3aa: CASSWTSGGAWYEQYF; CDR3nt: TGTGCCAGCAGCTGGACTAGCGGGGGGGCCTGGTACGAGCAGTACTTC
j_gene: TRBJ1-3; abundance: .; v_gene: TRBV4-3; d_gene: .; CDR3aa: CASSQEKTDSGNTIYF; CDR3nt: TGCGCCAGCAGCCAAGAAAAGACAGACTCTGGAAACACCATATATTTT
j_gene: TRBJ1-5; abundance: few; v_gene: TRBV6-5; d_gene: .; CDR3aa: CASSTDRRQPQHF; CDR3nt: TGTGCCAGCAGTACCGACAGGCGCCAGCCCCAGCATTTT
j_gene: TRBJ2-1; abundance: .; v_gene: TRBV11-2; d_gene: TRBD2; CDR3aa: CASSLDRGGHNEQFF; CDR3nt: TGTGCCAGCAGCTTAGACCGGGGGGGACACAATGAGCAGTTCTTC
j_gene: TRBJ2-2; abundance: once; v_gene: TRBV6-5; d_gene: TRBD1; CDR3aa: CASSYSVGQGPGELFF; CDR3nt: TGTGCCAGCAGTTACTCGGTGGGACAGGGTCCCGGGGAGCTGTTTTTT
j_gene: TRBJ2-1; abundance: .; v_gene: TRBV9; d_gene: TRBD2; CDR3aa: CASSHEGVAGFTEQFF; CDR3nt: TGTGCCAGCAGCCACGAGGGGGTAGCGGGGTTTACTGAGCAGTTCTTC
j_gene: TRBJ1-3; abundance: .; v_gene: TRBV6-5; d_gene: .; CDR3aa: CASSPTVSGNTIYF; CDR3nt: TGTGCCAGCAGCCCGACAGTCTCTGGAAACACCATATATTTT
j_gene: TRBJ2-5; abundance: .; v_gene: TRBV9; d_gene: TRBD1; CDR3aa: CASSGYRGSQETQYF; CDR3nt: TGTGCCAGCAGCGGATACAGGGGAAGTCAAGAGACCCAGTACTTC
j_gene: TRBJ1-1; abundance: .; v_gene: TRBV27; d_gene: .; CDR3aa: CASSRLPGQIEAFF; CDR3nt: TGTGCCAGCAGTCGATTACCGGGACAAATTGAAGCTTTCTTT
j_gene: TRBJ1-2; abundance: .; v_gene: TRBV6-6; d_gene: .; CDR3aa: CASSYSRGEKGYTF; CDR3nt: TGTGCCAGCAGTTACTCGCGGGGGGAGAAGGGCTACACCTTC
j_gene: TRBJ2-7; abundance: once; v_gene: TRBV5-1; d_gene: TRBD2; CDR3aa: CASSLAETSGSYEQYF; CDR3nt: TGCGCCAGCAGCTTGGCCGAGACTAGCGGGTCCTACGAGCAGTACTTC
j_gene: TRBJ1-2; abundance: .; v_gene: TRBV29-1; d_gene: .; CDR3aa: CSVARELRGYTF; CDR3nt: TGCAGCGTTGCCAGGGAGCTGCGTGGCTACACCTTC
j_gene: TRBJ1-1; abundance: .; v_gene: TRBV5-1; d_gene: TRBD1; CDR3aa: CASSLVPTGGAFF; CDR3nt: TGCGCCAGCAGCTTGGTCCCCACAGGGGGAGCTTTCTTT
j_gene: TRBJ2-7; abundance: .; v_gene: TRBV7-9; d_gene: .; CDR3aa: CASSLYGSYEQYF; CDR3nt: TGTGCCAGCAGCTTATACGGGTCCTACGAGCAGTACTTC
j_gene: TRBJ1-2; abundance: .; v_gene: TRBV3-1/TRBV3-2; d_gene: .; CDR3aa: CASSLIGGADYGYTF; CDR3nt: TGTGCCAGCAGCCTCATCGGGGGCGCTGACTATGGCTACACCTTC
j_gene: TRBJ2-6; abundance: .; v_gene: TRBV7-9; d_gene: .; CDR3aa: CASSAAVGANVLTF; CDR3nt: TGTGCCAGCAGCGCTGCGGTGGGGGCCAACGTCCTGACTTTC
j_gene: TRBJ2-1; abundance: .; v_gene: TRBV7-9; d_gene: .; CDR3aa: CASSLDPFRQFF; CDR3nt: TGTGCCAGCAGCTTAGACCCCTTTCGGCAGTTCTTC
j_gene: TRBJ2-3; abundance: .; v_gene: TRBV4-1; d_gene: TRBD2; CDR3aa: CASSQERGREITADTQYF; CDR3nt: TGCGCCAGCAGCCAAGAAAGAGGGAGGGAAATAACTGCAGATACGCAGTATTTT
j_gene: TRBJ1-1; abundance: .; v_gene: TRBV2; d_gene: TRBD1; CDR3aa: CASLRGRSNTEAFF; CDR3nt: TGTGCCTCTCTCAGGGGGCGATCCAACACTGAAGCTTTCTTT
j_gene: TRBJ2-7; abundance: .; v_gene: TRBV6-5; d_gene: TRBD1; CDR3aa: CASSDRQGQRYEQYF; CDR3nt: TGTGCCAGCAGCGACCGACAGGGTCAGCGCTACGAGCAGTACTTC
j_gene: TRBJ2-1; abundance: once; v_gene: TRBV4-2; d_gene: .; CDR3aa: CASSQSESYNEQFF; CDR3nt: TGTGCCAGCAGCCAAAGCGAGTCCTACAATGAGCAGTTCTTC
j_gene: TRBJ2-1; abundance: once; v_gene: TRBV5-1; d_gene: TRBD2; CDR3aa: CASSWTSGNEQFF; CDR3nt: TGCGCCAGCAGCTGGACTAGCGGCAATGAGCAGTTCTTC
j_gene: TRBJ1-5; abundance: .; v_gene: TRBV9; d_gene: .; CDR3aa: CASSVETGNQPQHF; CDR3nt: TGTGCCAGCAGCGTAGAAACCGGCAATCAGCCCCAGCATTTT
j_gene: TRBJ2-3; abundance: .; v_gene: TRBV5-4; d_gene: TRBD1; CDR3aa: CASSGTGGWADTQYF; CDR3nt: TGTGCCAGCAGCGGAACAGGGGGCTGGGCAGATACGCAGTATTTT
j_gene: TRBJ2-3; abundance: .; v_gene: TRBV27; d_gene: TRBD2; CDR3aa: CASSPPLSGTSGGASTDTQYF; CDR3nt: TGTGCCAGCAGTCCCCCCCTAAGCGGGACTAGCGGGGGGGCTAGCACAGATACGCAGTATTTT
j_gene: TRBJ2-1; abundance: .; v_gene: TRBV7-9; d_gene: .; CDR3aa: CASSYGQVNEQFF; CDR3nt: TGTGCCAGCAGCTATGGACAAGTCAATGAGCAGTTCTTC
j_gene: TRBJ2-5; abundance: .; v_gene: TRBV10-3; d_gene: TRBD2; CDR3aa: CAISVGTSGADQETQYF; CDR3nt: TGTGCCATCAGTGTCGGGACTAGCGGGGCGGACCAAGAGACCCAGTACTTC
j_gene: TRBJ2-7; abundance: .; v_gene: TRBV5-4; d_gene: .; CDR3aa: CASSSDSTTYEQYF; CDR3nt: TGTGCCAGCAGTTCCGACAGCACAACCTACGAGCAGTACTTC
j_gene: TRBJ2-5; abundance: .; v_gene: TRBV9; d_gene: .; CDR3aa: CASSVRGALGETQYF; CDR3nt: TGTGCCAGCAGCGTTAGGGGGGCCTTGGGAGAGACCCAGTACTTC
j_gene: TRBJ2-5; abundance: .; v_gene: TRBV6-6; d_gene: TRBD1; CDR3aa: CASRPSTGWRETQYF; CDR3nt: TGTGCCAGCAGACCCTCGACAGGGTGGCGCGAGACCCAGTACTTC
j_gene: TRBJ1-1; abundance: .; v_gene: TRBV5-4; d_gene: .; CDR3aa: CASSLGRTTFEAFF; CDR3nt: TGTGCCAGCAGCTTGGGGCGGACGACCTTCGAAGCTTTCTTT
j_gene: TRBJ1-2; abundance: .; v_gene: TRBV6-5; d_gene: .; CDR3aa: CASSSGLYGYTF; CDR3nt: TGTGCCAGCAGTTCAGGACTGTATGGCTACACCTTC
j_gene: TRBJ2-7; abundance: .; v_gene: TRBV3-1/TRBV3-2; d_gene: TRBD1; CDR3aa: CASSQVHSDRAYEQYF; CDR3nt: TGTGCCAGCAGCCAAGTACATTCCGACAGGGCATACGAGCAGTACTTC